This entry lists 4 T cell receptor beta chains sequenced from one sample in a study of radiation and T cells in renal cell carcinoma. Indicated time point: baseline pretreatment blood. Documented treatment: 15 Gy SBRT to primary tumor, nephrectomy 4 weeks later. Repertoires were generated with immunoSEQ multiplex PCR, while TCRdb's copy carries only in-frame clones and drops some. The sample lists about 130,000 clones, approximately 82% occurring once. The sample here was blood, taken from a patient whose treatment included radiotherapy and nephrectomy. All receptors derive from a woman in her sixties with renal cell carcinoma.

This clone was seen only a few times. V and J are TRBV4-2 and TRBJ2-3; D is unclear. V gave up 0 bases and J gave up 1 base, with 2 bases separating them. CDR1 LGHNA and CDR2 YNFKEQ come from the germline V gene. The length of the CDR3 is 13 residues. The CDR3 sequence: CASSQDGTDTQYF. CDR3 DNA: TGTGCCAGCAGCCAAGACGGCACAGATACGCAGTATTTT.

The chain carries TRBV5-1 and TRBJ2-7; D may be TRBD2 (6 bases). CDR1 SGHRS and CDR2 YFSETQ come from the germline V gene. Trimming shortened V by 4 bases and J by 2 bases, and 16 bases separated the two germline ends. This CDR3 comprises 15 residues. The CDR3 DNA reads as TGCGCCAGCAGCGCCCGGGAGACACACCCCTACGAGCAGTACTTC. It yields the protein CASSARETHPYEQYF.

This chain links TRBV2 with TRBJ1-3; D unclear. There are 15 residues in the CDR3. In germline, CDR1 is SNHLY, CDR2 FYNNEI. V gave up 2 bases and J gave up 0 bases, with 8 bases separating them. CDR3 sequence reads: CASSENIGSGNTIYF. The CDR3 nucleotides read TGTGCCAGCAGTGAAAATATCGGCTCTGGAAACACCATATATTTT.

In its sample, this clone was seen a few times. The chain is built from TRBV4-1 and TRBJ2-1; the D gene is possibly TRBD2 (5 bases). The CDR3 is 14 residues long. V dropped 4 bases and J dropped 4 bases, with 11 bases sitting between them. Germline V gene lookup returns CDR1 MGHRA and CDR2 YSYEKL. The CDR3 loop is CASSPYGGYNEQFF. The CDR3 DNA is TGCGCCAGCAGCCCATACGGAGGTTACAATGAGCAGTTCTTC.